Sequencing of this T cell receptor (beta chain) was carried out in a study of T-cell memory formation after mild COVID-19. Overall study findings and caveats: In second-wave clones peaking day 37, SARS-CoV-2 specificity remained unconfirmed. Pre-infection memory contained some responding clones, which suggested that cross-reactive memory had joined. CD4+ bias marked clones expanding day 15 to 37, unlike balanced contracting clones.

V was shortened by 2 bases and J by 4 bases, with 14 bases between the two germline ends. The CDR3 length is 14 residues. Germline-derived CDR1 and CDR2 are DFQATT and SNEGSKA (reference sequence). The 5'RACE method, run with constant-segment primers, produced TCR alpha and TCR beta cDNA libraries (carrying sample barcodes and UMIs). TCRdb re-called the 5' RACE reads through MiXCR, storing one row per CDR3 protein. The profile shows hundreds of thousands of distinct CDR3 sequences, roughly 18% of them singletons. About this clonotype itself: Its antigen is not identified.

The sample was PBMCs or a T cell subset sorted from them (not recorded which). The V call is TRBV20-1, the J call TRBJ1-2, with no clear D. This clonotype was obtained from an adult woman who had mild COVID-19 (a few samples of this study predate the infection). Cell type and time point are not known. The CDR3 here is CSARPLEGGYGYTF. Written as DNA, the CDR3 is TGCAGTGCTAGACCCTTGGAGGGAGGCTATGGCTACACCTTC.